The 25 T cell receptor beta chains listed next were all sequenced from one sample in a study of identical twins. TCRdb re-called the 5' RACE reads with MiXCR, one entry per CDR3 protein. This table has 750,000 to 950,000 distinct CDR3 sequences, 10% to 15% appearing once. Another study also made use of these data, one on yellow fever vaccine responses in identical twins.

The sample comprised PBMCs. The receptors here all came from a woman between 18 and 30 years old in good health.

V is TRBV6-1 and J is TRBJ2-3; D is perhaps TRBD1 (6 bases). CDR3 length: 15 amino acids. Germline CDR1 and CDR2: MNHNS and SASEGT. Trimming took 6 bases from V and 1 from J, leaving 14 bases between them. CDR3: CASRKGDSGTDTQYF. DNA for the CDR3: TGTGCCAGCAGGAAGGGGGATTCGGGCACAGATACGCAGTATTTT.

The rearrangement joins TRBV7-9 to TRBJ2-5; possibly TRBD2 for D (5 bases). Trimming shortened V by 7 bases and J by 4 bases, and 16 bases separated the two germline ends. Germline CDR1 SEHNR, CDR2 FQNEAQ (reference sequence). The CDR3 length is 14 residues. DNA for the CDR3: TGTGCCAGCATCAAAGAGGGAACCTCAGAGACCCAGTACTTC. Its protein product is CASIKEGTSETQYF.

This sequence joins TRBV6-1 and TRBJ2-3; D remains ambiguous. The CDR3 runs 10 residues. V was shortened by 6 bases and J by 7 bases, with 5 bases between the two germline ends. CDR1 MNHNS and CDR2 SASEGT come from the germline V gene. CDR3 nucleotide sequence: TGTGCCAGCAGGTTGAATACGCAGTATTTT. This gives the protein CASRLNTQYF.

The gene calls are TRBV5-8 and TRBJ2-2, with D perhaps matching TRBD2 (6 bases). The germline V and J ends were trimmed by 7 bases and 0 bases, with 16 bases remaining between them. Germline CDR1 is SGHTS and CDR2 is YDEGEE. CDR3 length: 16 amino acids. CDR3 region: CASGRLQFANTGELFF. CDR3 in DNA: TGTGCCAGCGGGAGGCTCCAATTCGCGAACACCGGGGAGCTGTTTTTT. Combining the CDR3 with reference TRBV5-8 and TRBJ2-2 gives the whole variable domain EAGVTQSPTHLIKTRGQQATLRCSPISGHTSVYWYQQALGLGLQFLLWYDEGEERNRGNFPPRFSGRQFPNYSSELNVNALELEDSALYLCASGRLQFANTGELFFGEGSRLTVL.

This clonotype was seen ten or more times. The chain links TRBV3-1 to TRBJ2-3, with TRBD1 matching 7 bases. J lost 3 bases, V lost 1 base, and 7 bases had no gene match. The CDR3 is made up of 16 amino acids. In germline, CDR1 is LGHDT, CDR2 YNNKEL (reference sequence). CDR3 sequence: CASSQATGETTDTQYF. CDR3 nucleotide sequence: TGTGCCAGCAGCCAAGCCACAGGGGAAACAACAGATACGCAGTATTTT.

This clonotype has a count of ten or more. The CDR3 bases are TGTGCCACCAGTGGTAGGGGACCAGGGGGTTACAATGAGCAGTTCTTC. Translation gives CATSGRGPGGYNEQFF. J is TRBJ2-1 and V is TRBV24-1, with 7 nucleotides matching TRBD1. The trim removed 5 bases at V and 4 bases at J, leaving 10 bases unmatched. CDR1 is KGHDR and CDR2 is SFDVKD in the germline V gene. The CDR3 contains 16 residues.

The genes are TRBV7-9 and TRBJ2-1, with 8 bases aligning to TRBD2. From germline, CDR1 is SEHNR and CDR2 FQNEAQ (reference sequence). This CDR3 is 15 amino acids long. The J segment lost 8 bases and the V segment lost 5 bases, leaving 11 bases of the junction unmatched. The CDR3 protein is CASSPAGTSVDEQFF. The CDR3 DNA reads TGTGCCAGCAGCCCAGCCGGGACTAGTGTCGATGAGCAGTTCTTC.

This chain joins TRBV20-1 and TRBJ2-2; TRBD2 might be the D (5 bases). V lost 1 base and J lost 6, with 12 bases in between. Germline V lookup: CDR1 DFQATT, CDR2 SNEGSKA (reference sequence). The CDR3 spans 14 residues. The CDR3 DNA sequence: TGCAGTGCTAGAGGAGGGTTTAGCCCCGGGGAGCTGTTTTTT. Translated: CSARGGFSPGELFF.

This clonotype appeared a few times. V gene TRBV12-3 or TRBV12-4 combines with J gene TRBJ2-7; unclear D gene. Trimming shortened V by 5 bases and J by 5 bases, and 16 bases separated the two germline ends. The CDR3 extends over 14 amino acids. As DNA, the CDR3 is TGTGCCAGCAGTCCCGGATTTACTCTGGACGAGCAGTACTTC. This sequence encodes CASSPGFTLDEQYF.

This clonotype was seen at least ten times. V is TRBV12-3 or TRBV12-4 and J is TRBJ1-4; no definite D call. This CDR3 comprises 12 residues. Trimming left V 3 bases short and J 7 bases short, with 6 bases between. The CDR3 protein is CASSFAFEKLFF. Written as DNA, the CDR3 is TGTGCCAGCAGTTTTGCATTTGAAAAACTGTTTTTT.

This clonotype was counted ten times or more. The V and J genes are TRBV14 and TRBJ2-7; D perhaps matches TRBD1 (6 bases). Trimming shortened V by 4 bases and J by 3 bases, and 13 bases separated the two germline ends. Germline assignment: CDR1 SGHDN and CDR2 FVKESK. The CDR3 runs 14 residues. DNA of the CDR3: TGTGCCAGCAGCCCGCAGGGGATCGTCTACGAGCAGTACTTC. Translation gives CASSPQGIVYEQYF.

The gene calls are TRBV10-3 and TRBJ2-3; no clear D. Germline CDR1 is ENHRY and CDR2 is SYGVKD. This CDR3 is 14 amino acids long. V was trimmed by 2 bases and J by 2 bases, leaving 8 bases between them. This CDR3 is CAISEVPNTDTQYF. CDR3 sequence (DNA): TGTGCCATCAGTGAGGTGCCAAACACAGATACGCAGTATTTT.

This clonotype turned up a few times. The V gene is TRBV5-1, the J gene TRBJ2-7; D is unclear. The CDR3 spans 15 residues. V was shortened by 7 bases and J by 0 bases, with 17 bases between the two germline ends. Germline values: CDR1 SGHRS, CDR2 YFSETQ. The CDR3 nucleotides read TGCGCCAGCGCCTTCAGCACAGCGAGCTCCTACGAGCAGTACTTC. Its protein product is CASAFSTASSYEQYF.

The V and J genes are TRBV7-3 and TRBJ2-2; no clear D. Germline-derived CDR1 and CDR2 are SGHTA and FQGTGA. The CDR3 extends over 13 amino acids. Trimming took 1 base from V and 6 from J, leaving 6 bases between them. As DNA, the CDR3 is TGTGCCAGCAGCTTAAAAACCCCCGGGGAGCTGTTTTTT. It encodes CASSLKTPGELFF.

In this sample, this clonotype turned up many times. V and J are TRBV6-4 and TRBJ2-7; TRBD1 might be the D (5 bases). V dropped 0 bases and J dropped 0 bases, with 18 bases sitting between them. Germline lookup yields CDR1 MRHNA and CDR2 SNTAGT. This CDR3 spans 18 amino acids. The CDR3 nucleotides are TGTGCCAGCAGTGACTCGACAGTCCTTAAGCTATACTCCTACGAGCAGTACTTC. Its protein product is CASSDSTVLKLYSYEQYF.

This clonotype was observed a handful of times. A junction boundary mismatches the germline segment, possibly from a read error. This chain links TRBV20-1 with TRBJ1-1; D is perhaps TRBD1 (5 bases). Germline V CDR1 and CDR2: DFQATT, SNEGSKA (reference sequence). The CDR3 runs to 15 residues. The CDR3 loop is CSARDTVGTNTEASF. The CDR3 nucleotides are TGCAGTGCTAGAGATACGGTTGGGACGAACACTGAAGCTTCCTTT.

The rearrangement links TRBV6-1 to TRBJ2-1; D is uncertain. The CDR3 has 16 residues. The V end was cut by 0 bases, the J end by 4 bases, with 13 bases between. Germline CDR1 and CDR2: MNHNS and SASEGT. In nucleotides, the CDR3 is TGTGCCAGCAGTGAAGCGGGTTGGCAGTCATACAATGAGCAGTTCTTC. This sequence encodes CASSEAGWQSYNEQFF.

The chain carries TRBV5-1 and TRBJ2-7, with TRBD1 matching over 9 bases. Germline trimming cut 3 bases from V and 0 bases from J; bases unmatched to any gene: 4. CDR3 length equals 15 residues. Germline-derived CDR1 and CDR2 are SGHRS and YFSETQ. CDR3 region: CASSYGTGSSYEQYF. The CDR3 DNA is TGCGCCAGCAGCTATGGGACAGGGAGCTCCTACGAGCAGTACTTC.

This chain uses TRBV20-1 with TRBJ2-3; D possibly corresponds to TRBD2 (6 bases). V lost 1 base and J lost 3, with 11 bases in between. CDR1 and CDR2 (germline): DFQATT, SNEGSKA (reference sequence). The CDR3 extends over 14 amino acids. The CDR3, as DNA: TGCAGTGCTAGAGTTGCGGACTATACAGATACGCAGTATTTT. Its protein product is CSARVADYTDTQYF.

The CDR3 loop reads CASSVLAGLVVSYEQYF. The CDR3 nucleotides read TGTGCCAGCAGTGTCCTAGCGGGACTGGTAGTTTCCTACGAGCAGTACTTC. The chain couples TRBV6-1 to TRBJ2-7, with 9 bases matching TRBD2. Germline V CDR1 and CDR2: MNHNS, SASEGT. V shed 4 bases and J 1 base; nucleotides not matched to a gene: 11. The CDR3 has 17 amino acids.

The rearrangement links TRBV5-4 to TRBJ2-7; weak D call: TRBD2 (6 bases). V lost 4 bases to trimming and J lost 2 bases, with 16 bases between them. CDR1 and CDR2 from the germline V gene are SGHNT and YYREEE (reference sequence). CDR3 length: 15 amino acids. The CDR3 sequence: CASSRRARDPYEQYF. Written as DNA, the CDR3 is TGTGCCAGCAGCCGGAGGGCGCGGGACCCCTACGAGCAGTACTTC. The entire variable domain, with the rest obtained from reference TRBV5-4 and TRBJ2-7, is as follows: ETGVTQSPTHLIKTRGQQVTLRCSSQSGHNTVSWYQQALGQGPQFIFQYYREEENGRGNFPPRFSGLQFPNYSSELNVNALELDDSALYLCASSRRARDPYEQYFGPGTRLTVT.

This clonotype came up many times. The genes are TRBV7-8 and TRBJ2-1; tentative D call: TRBD2 (6 bases). There are 15 residues in the CDR3. Germline loops: CDR1 SGHVS, CDR2 FQNEAQ. The germline V and J ends were trimmed by 5 bases and 1 base, with 12 bases remaining between them. CDR3 residues: CASSPQEGSYNEQFF. The CDR3 bases are TGTGCCAGCAGCCCACAGGAGGGGTCCTACAATGAGCAGTTCTTC.

This clonotype was counted at least ten times. CDR3 nucleotides: TGTGCCAGCAGTTTATCCGGGGTCCATGAGCAGTTCTTC. Its protein is CASSLSGVHEQFF. This chain uses TRBV12-3 or TRBV12-4 with TRBJ2-1; a possible D gene is TRBD2 (5 bases). Trimming pared 2 bases from V and 8 bases from J, leaving 10 bases between. The CDR3 is 13 residues long.

This clonotype came up a few times. The chain links TRBV5-1 to TRBJ2-3; 10 bases fit TRBD1. The length of the CDR3 is 17 residues. After removal of 4 bases from V and 0 bases from J, the junction contained 8 bases not matched to a gene. Germline loops: CDR1 SGHRS, CDR2 YFSETQ. The CDR3 nucleotides read TGCGCCAGCAGCACGGGGACAGGGGCCTTTAGCACAGATACGCAGTATTTT. Its translation: CASSTGTGAFSTDTQYF.

This clonotype appeared a few times. The genes are TRBV20-1 and TRBJ2-1; no firm D call. V was pared by 6 bases and J by 0 bases, with 9 bases between. This CDR3 comprises 13 residues. CDR1 is DFQATT and CDR2 is SNEGSKA in the germline V gene (reference sequence). The CDR3 DNA follows: TGCAGTGCCCCCAGCCTCTCCTACAATGAGCAGTTCTTC. Its translation is CSAPSLSYNEQFF.